This T cell receptor beta chain was recorded in a study of shared clonotypes between healthy human individuals. General study results and limits: For naive CD4 cells, roughly 5% of clonotypes were shared across a handful of donors.

Notes on this clone: The antigen is not known.

Trimming removed 0 bases at V and 5 bases at J, with 12 bases between. Germline V gene sequence: CDR1 SGHRS, CDR2 YFSETQ. This CDR3 is 14 amino acids long. As handled by the study authors: There were no quality scores in the junction-only immunoSEQ sequences, so filtering differed. TCRdb's copy holds only in-frame clones and misses some; the assay was immunoSEQ multiplex PCR. V, J and clone size are those of that table, while D and trimming were read from the DNA. The repertoire holds about 2.3 million clones, with more than 80% as singletons. The source of this sequence is a man younger than 35 in good health. Some clones in this sample may be carry-over from other donors' samples. The specimen was naive CD4+ T cells from PBMCs. Regarding subset: CD45RA+ positively selected. The genes are TRBV5-1 and TRBJ2-7, with TRBD1 as a possible D gene (5 bases). The CDR3 region has the DNA TGCGCCAGCAGCTTGGCTAGGGGTTCCAACGAGCAGTACTTC. It yields the protein CASSLARGSNEQYF.